Below, 8 T cell receptor beta chains from the same sample are listed, as sequenced in a study. TRBV12-4/TRBJ1-2 clonotypes were amplified with adaptor-ligated barcode primers. TCRdb passed the multiplex PCR reads through MiXCR, listing each CDR3 protein once. The table lists 1,100 to 1,500 distinct CDR3 sequences, around 15% of them singletons. Sequenced input: naive CD4+ T cells sorted from blood. The subset here: naive CD4+ T cells, CD4+CD45RA+CD25-. These receptors originate from a female donor with breast cancer.

CDR3 coding DNA: TGTGCCAGCAGTACCGGGACAGGCAGTAACTATGGCTACACCTTC. This gives the protein CASSTGTGSNYGYTF. This chain connects TRBV12-3 or TRBV12-4 to TRBJ1-2, with 8 bases that match TRBD1. Trimming at V came to 5 bases and at J to 1 base, leaving 6 bases not matched to a gene. The CDR3 is 15 residues long.

This clonotype was counted many times. The chain links TRBV12-3 or TRBV12-4 to TRBJ1-2; 7 bases map to TRBD1. The CDR3 length is 16 residues. Unmatched junction bases numbered 10, after V lost 4 bases and J lost 2 bases. The CDR3 DNA follows: TGTGCCAGCAGTTCCCCGACAGGGTCTGTCAACTATGGCTACACCTTC. This codes for CASSSPTGSVNYGYTF.

The sample holds many counts of this clonotype. This chain joins TRBV12-3 or TRBV12-4 and TRBJ1-2; D may be TRBD1 (5 bases). V lost 6 bases and J lost 2, with 13 bases in between. The CDR3 has 14 amino acids. In DNA, the CDR3 is TGTGCCAGCAGCCCGGGACGCTTAAACTATGGCTACACCTTC. Translation gives CASSPGRLNYGYTF.

This clonotype is categorized as medium-sized. The V and J genes are TRBV12-3 or TRBV12-4 and TRBJ1-2; 7 bases fit TRBD1. The CDR3 sequence is 14 residues long. Trimming at V came to 1 base and at J to 4 bases, leaving 3 bases not matched to a gene. The chain's CDR3 is CASSLEGTAYGYTF. CDR3 nucleotide sequence: TGTGCCAGCAGTTTAGAAGGGACAGCCTATGGCTACACCTTC.

This clonotype has a count of ten or more. This chain uses TRBV12-3 or TRBV12-4 with TRBJ1-2; no firm D call. V lost 1 base, J lost 7 bases, and 10 bases lay in between. CDR3 length: 13 residues. This CDR3 is CASSLDWGSGYTF. The CDR3 coding sequence is TGTGCCAGCAGTTTAGACTGGGGTAGTGGCTACACCTTC.

The chain recombines TRBV12-3 or TRBV12-4 with TRBJ1-2; D might be TRBD1 (6 bases). V gave up 6 bases and J gave up 4 bases, with 9 bases separating them. There are 12 residues in the CDR3. Here the CDR3 reads CASRRQVYGYTF. The DNA for the CDR3 is TGTGCCAGCAGGCGACAGGTCTATGGCTACACCTTC.

Many counts were recorded for this clonotype. This CDR3 reads CASSPDRSPGKAGYTF. In DNA form, the CDR3 reads TGTGCCAGCAGTCCCGATCGTAGCCCGGGGAAAGCCGGCTACACCTTC. The chain recombines TRBV12-3 or TRBV12-4 with TRBJ1-2; D ambiguous. V lost 5 bases and J lost 8, with 24 bases in between. This CDR3 has 16 amino acids.

This clonotype is medium-sized in the sample. The chain has TRBV12-3 or TRBV12-4 and TRBJ1-2; D is unresolved. This CDR3 has 14 amino acids. Trimming removed 3 bases from V and 5 bases from J, with 13 bases in between. CDR3 in amino acids: CASSFRIAPYGYTF. As DNA, the CDR3 is TGTGCCAGCAGTTTTAGAATTGCCCCTTATGGCTACACCTTC.